This T cell receptor beta chain is from a study of T cell responses to AZD1222 COVID-19 vaccine. As to this clone: Its antigen remains unknown.

This CDR3 is 14 amino acids long. Germline V gives CDR1 SGDLS, CDR2 YYNGEE. The V and J ends lost 0 bases and 2 bases respectively, with 9 bases between them. Study observations and caveats: Donors in the cohort were predominantly white British and more often female, and clonal diversity was possibly underestimated.

Produced via immunoSEQ multiplex PCR; TCRdb's table is partial and in-frame only. The sample contains fewer than 300,000 clones, approximately 93% of which appear only once. This clonotype originated in an adult in good health. The source material was peripheral blood, sampled on day 0 of AZD1222 vaccination. The V gene is TRBV9, the J gene TRBJ2-7; D unresolved. This chain's CDR3 is CASSVASQTYEQYF. The CDR3 nucleotides are TGTGCCAGCAGCGTAGCTTCACAGACCTACGAGCAGTACTTC.